The rows below give T cell receptor beta chains drawn from one sample of a study of blood T cell repertoires in COVID-19. The assay was immunoSEQ multiplex PCR, and TCRdb's table has in-frame clones only and misses some. The table has approximately 250,000 clones, around 78% seen once. The material sequenced was peripheral blood. The source is a man aged 60 to 75 who had recovered from COVID-19. CDR3s include the opening cysteine and the closing phenylalanine or tryptophan.

V gene | CDR3 protein
TRBV9 | CASSLGQTTLYEQYF
TRBV2 | CASRGSGRAGDTQYF
TRBV4-2 | CASSQDLEKYEQYF
TRBV10-2 | CASSEWAGGSGNTIYF
TRBV14 | CASSQGSGTYEQYF
TRBV19 | CASNPMAGTGGSQPQHF
TRBV25-1 | CASSEFRGSNEQFF
TRBV19 | CASSTLTSGSYNEQFF
TRBV7-2 | CASSLVRVSGNTIYF
TRBV2 | CASSGVRGAQETQYF
TRBV19 | CASSIYGGGEYEQFF
TRBV6-4 | CASSAEGGGMGYTF
TRBV5-6 | CASSLVSGRRTF
TRBV6-2/TRBV6-3 | CASSPRTSGRARRGTDTQYF
TRBV11-3 | CASSPLAGGQETQYF
TRBV28 | CASSSPSLLGTNEKLFF
TRBV27 | CASSLGYAGTEAFF
TRBV30 | CAWSRDRGTYGYTF
TRBV9 | CASSAQTGRNYGYTF
TRBV28 | CASKEGSARGEKLFF
TRBV30 | CAWSKPTGRSGANVLTF
TRBV7-9 | CASSFFLAEVYEQYF
TRBV5-1 | CASSLSSLNTGELFF
TRBV18 | CASSPLGQGLAKNIQYF
TRBV6-6 | CASSQGGFGRRSNQPQHF
TRBV7-8 | CASSTGLWGARDTQYF
TRBV18 | CASSDRGGYGYTF